This T cell receptor beta chain stems from a study of breast tumors, draining lymph nodes, adjacent tissues. Findings of the study overall: Luminal-like breast cancer showed significantly greater tumor-nontumor repertoire similarity than basal-like breast cancer did. That most tumor T cells come from lymph nodes remained unproven. Tumor repertoires ranked between lymph nodes and nontumor tissue in diversity, with V and J gene preferences.

This clonotype was observed many times. The antigen is undetermined. MiXCR, run by TCRdb on the multiplex PCR reads, gives a single entry per CDR3 protein. The table shows 11,000 to 15,000 distinct CDR3 sequences, with around 55% occurring only once. The receptor comes from a female donor with breast cancer. Some clones in this sample may be carry-over from other donors' samples. The sequencing input was tumor-adjacent breast tissue.

The CDR3 coding sequence is TGTGCCAGCAGTTTAGGCGAGCGTCAGCCCCAGCATTTT. Translating gives CASSLGERQPQHF. The J gene is TRBJ1-5, the V gene TRBV27; no firm D call. The CDR3 runs 13 residues. V shed 2 bases and J shed 6 bases, with 8 bases lying between them. Germline assignment: CDR1 MNHEY and CDR2 SMNVEV (reference sequence).